This T cell receptor (beta chain) appears in the sequencing data of a study of cytomegalovirus exposure and HLA in healthy donors. The repertoire was sequenced with immunoSEQ multiplex PCR; TCRdb's copy has only in-frame clones and lacks some. The data hold some 120,000 clones, with roughly nine tenths observed a single time. Study-wide findings and caveats: Later, an analysis found that TCR clusters from the first cohort tended to co-occur in the 120 validation repertoires.

Germline V CDR1 and CDR2: SGHTA, FQGNSA. The CDR3 is 15 residues long. V shed 2 bases and J 3 bases; nucleotides not matched to a gene: 5. The sample holds one count of this clone. The target antigen is unknown. What was sequenced was PBMCs. The receptor comes from a young man in good health and CMV-seronegative. The chain carries TRBV7-2 and TRBJ2-7; TRBD1 matches 9 bases. CDR3 sequence reads: CASSLRPTGGYEQYF. CDR3 DNA: TGTGCCAGCAGCTTAAGGCCGACAGGGGGCTACGAGCAGTACTTC.